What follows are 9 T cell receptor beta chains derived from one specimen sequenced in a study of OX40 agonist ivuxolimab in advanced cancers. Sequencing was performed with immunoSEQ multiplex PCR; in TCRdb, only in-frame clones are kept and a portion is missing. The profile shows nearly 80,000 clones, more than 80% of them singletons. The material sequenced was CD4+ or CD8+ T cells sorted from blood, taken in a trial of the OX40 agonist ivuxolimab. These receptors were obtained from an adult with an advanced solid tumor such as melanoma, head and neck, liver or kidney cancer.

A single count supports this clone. The CDR3, as DNA: TGCGCCAGCAGCTTGTGGGCGGCTACTTCTGGAAACACCATATATTTT. It is translated as CASSLWAATSGNTIYF. The chain combines TRBV5-1 with TRBJ1-3, with D hard to call. Germline assignment: CDR1 SGHRS and CDR2 YFSETQ. V was pared by 1 base and J by 1 base, with 12 bases between. This CDR3 region has 16 residues.

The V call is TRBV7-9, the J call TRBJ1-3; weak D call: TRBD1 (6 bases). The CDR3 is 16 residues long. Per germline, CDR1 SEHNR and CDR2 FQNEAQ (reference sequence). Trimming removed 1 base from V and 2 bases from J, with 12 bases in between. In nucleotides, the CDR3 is TGTGCCAGCAGCTTAGAGCGCGGGACAACTGGAAACACCATATATTTT. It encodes CASSLERGTTGNTIYF.

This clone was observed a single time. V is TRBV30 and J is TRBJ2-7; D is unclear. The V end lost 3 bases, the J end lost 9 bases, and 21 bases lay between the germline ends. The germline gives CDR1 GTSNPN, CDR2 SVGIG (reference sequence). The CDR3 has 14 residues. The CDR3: CAWSPYGMVKGQYF. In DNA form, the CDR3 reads TGTGCCTGGAGCCCCTATGGGATGGTGAAAGGGCAGTACTTC.

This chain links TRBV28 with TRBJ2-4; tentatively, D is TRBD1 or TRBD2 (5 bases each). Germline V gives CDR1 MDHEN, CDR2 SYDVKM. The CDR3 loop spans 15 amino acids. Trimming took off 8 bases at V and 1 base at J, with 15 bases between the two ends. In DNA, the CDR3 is TGTGCCAGCTCCCCCGGGACGGCCGCCAAAAACATTCAGTACTTC. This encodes CASSPGTAAKNIQYF.

The CDR3 region has the DNA TGTGCCAGCAGTGAAGAATCGGGGCCCCTTAGCAATCAGCCCCAGCATTTT. Amino acids: CASSEESGPLSNQPQHF. The genes are TRBV6-1 and TRBJ1-5; TRBD1 is a possible D gene (5 bases). The V gene's germline CDR1 is MNHNS and CDR2 SASEGT. This CDR3 has 17 residues. The V end was cut by 1 base, the J end by 0 bases, with 13 bases between.

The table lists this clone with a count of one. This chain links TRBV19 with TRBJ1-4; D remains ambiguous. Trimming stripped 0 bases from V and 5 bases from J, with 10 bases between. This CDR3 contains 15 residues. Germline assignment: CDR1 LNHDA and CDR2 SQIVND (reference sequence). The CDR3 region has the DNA TGTGCCAGTAGTATAGAAACCGCCCGAAATGAAAAACTGTTTTTT. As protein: CASSIETARNEKLFF.

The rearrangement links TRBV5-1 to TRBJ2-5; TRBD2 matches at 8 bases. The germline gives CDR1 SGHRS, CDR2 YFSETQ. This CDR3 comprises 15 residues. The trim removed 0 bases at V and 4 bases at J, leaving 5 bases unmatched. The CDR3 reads CASSLEGTRGETQYF. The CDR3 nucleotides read TGCGCCAGCAGCTTGGAGGGGACTAGGGGAGAGACCCAGTACTTC.

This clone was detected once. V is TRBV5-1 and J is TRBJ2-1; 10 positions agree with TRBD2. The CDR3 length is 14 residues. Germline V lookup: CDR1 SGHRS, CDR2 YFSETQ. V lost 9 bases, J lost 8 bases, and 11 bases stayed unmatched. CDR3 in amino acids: CATCPSGSLYEQFF. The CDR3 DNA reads TGCGCCACCTGTCCTAGCGGGAGTCTCTATGAGCAGTTCTTC.

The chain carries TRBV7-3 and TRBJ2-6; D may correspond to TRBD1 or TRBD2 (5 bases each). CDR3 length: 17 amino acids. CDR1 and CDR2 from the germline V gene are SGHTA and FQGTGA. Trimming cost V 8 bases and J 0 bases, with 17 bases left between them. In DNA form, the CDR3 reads TGTGCCAGCGAGAAGAGGGACCTCCTCTCTGGGGCCAACGTCCTGACTTTC. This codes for CASEKRDLLSGANVLTF.